The T cell receptor (beta chain) described here comes from a study of blood T cells in healthy people across ages. The study, taken as a whole, reports: While age rose, TCR beta diversity per million T cells dropped in a roughly linear way. A conclusive naive versus antigen-experienced comparison was prevented by the unsorted PBMCs.

The authors ran a second PCR of roughly 6 to 12 cycles using a sample-barcoded 5' primer and a J-beta primer mix. TCRdb re-derived calls from the 5' RACE reads in MiXCR, one entry per CDR3 protein. The repertoire includes almost 800,000 distinct CDR3 sequences, 58% of them detected once, and 20% to 25% sits in the top ten. A note on this clonotype: Antigen specificity is unknown.

The CDR3 spans 14 residues. Trimming took 0 bases from V and 7 from J, leaving 13 bases between them. CDR1 and CDR2 from the germline V gene are DFQATT and SNEGSKA (reference sequence). PBMCs, at least 6 million per sample, were isolated. The receptor was derived from a young man in good health. The sequencing sample was made of blood. The gene calls are TRBV20-1 and TRBJ1-5; possible D gene TRBD1, 5 bases. CDR3 residues: CSARDSQGAQPQHF. The DNA for the CDR3 is TGCAGTGCTAGAGATTCCCAGGGCGCCCAGCCCCAGCATTTT.